This TCR beta chain was sequenced during a study of early T cells in non-severe SARS-CoV-2 infection. Study-wide background: Sequencing was performed on bulk RNA from unsorted whole blood, leaving chains unpaired. The study, taken as a whole, reports: The VDJdb matching leaned toward anti-spike CD8 responses and overlooked private and CD4 specificities.

The CDR3 is 13 amino acids. The germline V gene encodes CDR1 DFQATT and CDR2 SNEGSKA (reference sequence). V was trimmed by 2 bases and J by 8 bases, leaving 15 bases between them. Many counts were recorded for this clonotype. Antigen unknown. Each single cDNA molecule received a unique molecular identifier. From the 5' RACE reads, TCRdb called clonotypes with MiXCR, one entry per CDR3 protein. The sample lists 42,000 or so distinct CDR3 sequences, about 5.9% occurring once. The clonotype comes from an adult who was a healthcare worker with PCR-confirmed SARS-CoV-2 infection or an uninfected control (not recorded which). This specimen was whole blood, taken at baseline. The V call is TRBV20-1, the J call TRBJ1-2; D is ambiguous. CDR3 DNA sequence: TGCAGTGCTAGAACGGAACGAATGGTGGGCTACACCTTC. This codes for CSARTERMVGYTF.